This T cell receptor beta chain originates from a study of T cells in Graves' hyperthyroidism and ophthalmopathy. Study background: Peripheral blood collection took place at initial diagnosis, before any treatment. Study-level results: Most thyroid clonotypes expanded above 0.001 were also detected in blood. The model foresaw ophthalmopathy a median roughly 6.3 months prior to onset.

This clonotype was seen only a few times. Antigen: not known. Amplification yielded TCR beta CDR3 regions, with RNA transcripts as the source. Using the HTBI primer set, a first-round RT-PCR was run on the TCR CDR3. TCRdb re-called the multiplex PCR reads through MiXCR, storing one row per CDR3 protein. The table records approximately 300,000 distinct CDR3 sequences, around 15% of them present only once. This CDR3 spans 17 amino acids. The germline CDR1 and CDR2 sequences are MNHNS and SASEGT. Trimming left V 2 bases short and J 0 bases short, with 15 bases between. This chain uses TRBV6-1 with TRBJ2-3; D remains ambiguous. The TCR was taken from a woman aged 55-69 years with Graves' ophthalmopathy. Sequencing was carried out using blood. This CDR3 reads CASSEWVGGTSTDTQYF. For the CDR3, the DNA is TGTGCCAGCAGTGAATGGGTTGGCGGAACTAGCACAGATACGCAGTATTTT.